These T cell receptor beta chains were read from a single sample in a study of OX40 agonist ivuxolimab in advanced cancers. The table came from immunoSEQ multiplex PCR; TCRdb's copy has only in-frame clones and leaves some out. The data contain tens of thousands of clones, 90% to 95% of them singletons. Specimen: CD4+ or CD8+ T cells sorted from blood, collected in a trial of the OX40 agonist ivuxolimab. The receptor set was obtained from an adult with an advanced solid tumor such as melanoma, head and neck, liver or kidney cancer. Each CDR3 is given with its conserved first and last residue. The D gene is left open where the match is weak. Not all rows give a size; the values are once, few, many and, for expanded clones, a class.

CASSYVFGQGYEQYF	TGTGCCAGCAGTTACGTCTTCGGACAGGGCTACGAGCAGTACTTC	15	TRBV6-5	TRBJ2-7	TRBD1	once
CASSLSAWNEQYF	TGTGCCAGCAGTTTATCCGCCTGGAACGAGCAGTACTTC	13	TRBV27	TRBJ2-7	.	.
CASSPQRGSYTDTQYF	TGCGCCAGCAGCCCCCAGCGGGGGAGCTACACAGATACGCAGTATTTT	16	TRBV4-3	TRBJ2-3	TRBD2	.
CASSILAGGLTDTQYF	TGTGCCAGTAGTATACTAGCGGGTGGACTCACAGATACGCAGTATTTT	16	TRBV19	TRBJ2-3	TRBD2	.
CASSRGYRVSSGNTIYF	TGTGCCAGCAGCCGAGGCTACAGGGTATCCTCTGGAAACACCATATATTTT	17	TRBV11-2	TRBJ1-3	.	.
CATSREASPLHF	TGTGCCACCAGCAGAGAAGCGTCACCCCTCCACTTT	12	TRBV15	TRBJ1-6	.	.
CASSQDNGTPYGYTF	TGCGCCAGCAGCCAAGATAACGGGACGCCCTATGGCTACACCTTC	15	TRBV4-1	TRBJ1-2	.	.
CASSVTVNEKLFF	TGTGCCAGCAGTGTGACCGTTAATGAAAAACTGTTTTTT	13	TRBV25-1	TRBJ1-4	.	.
CASSFQSSYEQYF	TGTGCCAGCAGCTTTCAGAGCTCCTACGAGCAGTACTTC	13	TRBV7-8	TRBJ2-7	.	.
CASSEVYGQGASYGYTF	TGTGCCAGCAGTGAAGTTTATGGACAGGGGGCGAGCTATGGCTACACCTTC	17	TRBV25-1	TRBJ1-2	TRBD1	.